A single sample gave rise to the 3 T cell receptor beta chains below, sequenced in a study of T cells after yellow fever vaccination. TCRdb recomputed calls from the 5' RACE reads with MiXCR, one row per CDR3 protein. The data contain 30,000 or so distinct CDR3 sequences, 3.5% to 5% of them singletons. The specimen comprised CD8+ T cells sorted from PBMCs, sampled 5 days after the yellow fever booster vaccination. The receptors derive from a young man who received the YFV17D yellow fever vaccine.

This clonotype has at least ten counts. This sequence joins TRBV4-3 and TRBJ2-7; possible D gene TRBD2, 5 bases. The CDR3 has 14 residues. Trimming cost V 4 bases and J 2 bases, with 12 bases left between them. From germline, CDR1 is LGHNA and CDR2 YSLEER. CDR3 protein: CASSPQDGTYEQYF. In DNA form, the CDR3 reads TGCGCCAGCAGCCCCCAGGACGGGACCTACGAGCAGTACTTC.

This clonotype has a count of ten or more. The chain employs TRBV7-2 and TRBJ1-6; D ambiguous. The CDR3 consists of 13 residues. Trimming took 1 base from V and 11 from J, leaving 9 bases between them. Per the germline V gene, CDR1 is SGHTA and CDR2 is FQGNSA. The CDR3 DNA sequence: TGTGCCAGCAGCTTAGATGTGGTTACACCCCTCCACTTT. It translates to CASSLDVVTPLHF.

The sample holds many counts of this clonotype. The chain links TRBV5-1 to TRBJ1-2, with D uncertain. Per germline, CDR1 SGHRS and CDR2 YFSETQ. This CDR3 is built from 14 residues. V shed 5 bases and J shed 8 bases, with 19 bases lying between them. The CDR3 DNA follows: TGCGCCAGCAGTTTCCCCGACCTGGGATCCGGCTACACCTTC. Protein product: CASSFPDLGSGYTF.